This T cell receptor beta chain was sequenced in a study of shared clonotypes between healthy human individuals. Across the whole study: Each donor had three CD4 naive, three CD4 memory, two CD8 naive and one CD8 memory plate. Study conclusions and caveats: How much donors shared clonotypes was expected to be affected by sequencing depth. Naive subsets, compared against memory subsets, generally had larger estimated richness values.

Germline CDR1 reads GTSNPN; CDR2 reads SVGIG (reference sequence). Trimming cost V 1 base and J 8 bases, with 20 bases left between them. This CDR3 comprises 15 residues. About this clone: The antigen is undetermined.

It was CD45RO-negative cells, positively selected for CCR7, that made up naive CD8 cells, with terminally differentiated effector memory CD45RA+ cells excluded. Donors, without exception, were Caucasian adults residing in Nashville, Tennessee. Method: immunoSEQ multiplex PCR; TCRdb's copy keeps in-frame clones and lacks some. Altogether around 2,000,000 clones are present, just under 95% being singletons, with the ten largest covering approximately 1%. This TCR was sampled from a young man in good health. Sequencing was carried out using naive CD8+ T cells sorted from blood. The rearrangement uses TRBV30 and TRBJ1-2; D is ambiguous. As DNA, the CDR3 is TGTGCCTGGAGTGGCACTAGGGAGGGAACCTTGGGCTACACCTTC. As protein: CAWSGTREGTLGYTF.